This TCR beta chain was recorded in a study of blood T cell repertoires in COVID-19. Study overall: Both acute and convalescent COVID-19 samples were obtained from the United States, Italy and Spain.

The V gene lost 4 bases and the J gene lost 12 bases, with 21 bases spanning the gap. The CDR3 contains 14 residues. The germline V gene has CDR1 LNHDA and CDR2 SQIVND (reference sequence). As originally analysed: Estimation of nucleated cell counts relied on the amplification of reference gene primers. Measured with immunoSEQ multiplex PCR; TCRdb has only the in-frame clones, and not every one. V and J calls and clone size are given by that table; D and trimming were obtained from the DNA. Among over 200,000 clones listed, 75% to 90% were seen once. The sample taken for sequencing was PBMCs or T cells enriched from blood (not recorded which). V usage is TRBV19 and J usage is TRBJ1-2; perhaps TRBD1 as D (5 bases). The clonotype comes from a man aged 25-40 years who had recovered from COVID-19. CDR3 region: CASSTRVSSSGDTF. CDR3 coding DNA: TGTGCCAGTAGTACCAGGGTTTCCTCCTCGGGTGACACCTTC.